These T cell receptor beta chains were read from a single sample in a study of beta chain features in type 1 diabetes. This table comes from immunoSEQ multiplex PCR, and its TCRdb copy is limited to in-frame clones, with some not included. Of 500,000 to 650,000 clones detected, under 15% appear once; the ten largest clones hold over 0.1%. Sequenced: naive CD4+ T cells from blood. These receptors came from a man aged 30 to 39 with type 1 diabetes. Both conserved end residues are part of each CDR3. A D gene is named only where the DNA matches it firmly. Part of the rows lack a size; the others show once, few, many or a class for expanded clones.

>TRBJ1-3|few|15|TRBV30|.
CAWTENLLSGNTIYF
TGTGCCTGGACAGAAAATTTGCTCTCTGGAAACACCATATATTTT
>TRBJ1-5|few|15|TRBV7-9|.
CASSPGSRVNQPQHF
TGTGCCAGCAGCCCAGGGAGCAGGGTGAATCAGCCCCAGCATTTT
>TRBJ2-1|few|10|TRBV20-1|.
CSPWGREQFF
TGCAGCCCATGGGGAAGGGAGCAGTTCTTC
>TRBJ1-2|.|12|TRBV29-1|.
CSVDGRDYGYTF
TGCAGCGTTGACGGCAGGGACTATGGCTACACCTTC
>TRBJ1-6|.|15|TRBV14|.
CASSQPGLPNSPLHF
TGTGCCAGCAGCCAACCGGGACTTCCCAATTCACCCCTCCACTTT
>TRBJ2-5|.|13|TRBV7-8|.
CASSFAQGETQYF
TGTGCCAGCAGCTTCGCACAAGGGGAGACCCAGTACTTC
>TRBJ2-7|few|15|TRBV7-2|TRBD2
CASSRWASGFYEQYF
TGTGCCAGCAGCCGATGGGCTAGCGGTTTCTACGAGCAGTACTTC
>TRBJ1-2|few|15|TRBV7-3|.
CASSREAGMGYGYTF
TGTGCCAGCAGCCGGGAGGCAGGAATGGGCTATGGCTACACCTTC
>TRBJ2-3|few|14|TRBV9|.
CASSGGLDTRPQYF
TGTGCCAGCAGCGGGGGACTGGATACTCGTCCGCAGTATTTT
>TRBJ2-6|.|15|TRBV7-2|.
CASSRQGGGANVLTF
TGTGCCAGCAGCCGACAGGGAGGCGGGGCCAACGTCCTGACTTTC
>TRBJ2-5|.|14|TRBV9|TRBD1
CASSATTGEETQYF
TGTGCCAGCAGCGCTACGACAGGGGAAGAGACCCAGTACTTC
>TRBJ1-1|.|13|TRBV29-1|.
CSVNSERDTEAFF
TGCAGCGTAAACAGCGAGAGGGACACTGAAGCTTTCTTT
>TRBJ2-2|.|16|TRBV7-9|.
CASSLGRPENAGELFF
TGTGCCAGCAGCTTAGGTCGTCCGGAAAACGCCGGGGAGCTGTTTTTT
>TRBJ2-3|.|19|TRBV7-2|TRBD2
CASSPFLSGGARYADTQYF
TGTGCCAGCAGCCCCTTTCTCAGCGGGGGGGCCCGGTATGCAGATACGCAGTATTTT
>TRBJ1-1|.|13|TRBV5-1|TRBD1
CASSSGGFGEAFF
TGCGCCAGCAGTTCAGGGGGTTTCGGTGAAGCTTTCTTT
>TRBJ2-3|.|15|TRBV6-6|TRBD2
CASSPGLAYWDTQYF
TGTGCCAGCAGTCCGGGACTAGCGTATTGGGATACGCAGTATTTT
>TRBJ1-6|few|15|TRBV7-2|TRBD1
CATTSGTGRNSPLHF
TGTGCCACCACTTCCGGGACAGGGCGTAATTCACCCCTCCACTTT
>TRBJ2-5|few|15|TRBV10-3|TRBD2
CAIAKGGGLQETQYF
TGTGCCATCGCGAAAGGCGGGGGGCTCCAAGAGACCCAGTACTTC
>TRBJ2-7|.|13|TRBV4-3|TRBD1
CASSRGQGYEQYF
TGCGCCAGCAGCAGGGGACAGGGCTACGAGCAGTACTTC
>TRBJ2-3|few|12|TRBV28|.
CASSFPANTQYF
TGTGCCAGCAGTTTTCCCGCTAATACGCAGTATTTT
>TRBJ2-1|.|15|TRBV25-1|.
CASSDGTRDRNEQFF
TGTGCCAGCAGTGACGGGACACGGGATAGGAATGAGCAGTTCTTC
>TRBJ1-6|.|12|TRBV6-5|.
CATRGLTGTLHF
TGTGCCACCAGGGGTCTGACAGGTACCCTTCACTTT
>TRBJ2-3|.|13|TRBV7-7|.
CASSLASTDTQYF
TGTGCTAGCAGCTTAGCCAGCACAGATACGCAGTATTTT
>TRBJ2-1|once|14|TRBV7-8|TRBD1
CASSLDSGGNEQFF
TGTGCCAGCAGCTTAGATTCAGGGGGCAATGAGCAGTTCTTC
>TRBJ2-7|.|14|TRBV5-4|.
CASSPHSRYDEQYF
TGTGCCAGCAGCCCGCACAGCCGATATGACGAGCAGTACTTC
>TRBJ2-1|.|17|TRBV7-9|.
CASSARGAPSSYNEQFF
TGTGCCAGCAGCGCAAGGGGGGCCCCCAGCTCCTACAATGAGCAGTTCTTC
>TRBJ1-2|.|15|TRBV7-2|.
CASSFAGNDNYGYTF
TGTGCCAGCAGCTTCGCAGGGAATGATAACTATGGCTACACCTTC